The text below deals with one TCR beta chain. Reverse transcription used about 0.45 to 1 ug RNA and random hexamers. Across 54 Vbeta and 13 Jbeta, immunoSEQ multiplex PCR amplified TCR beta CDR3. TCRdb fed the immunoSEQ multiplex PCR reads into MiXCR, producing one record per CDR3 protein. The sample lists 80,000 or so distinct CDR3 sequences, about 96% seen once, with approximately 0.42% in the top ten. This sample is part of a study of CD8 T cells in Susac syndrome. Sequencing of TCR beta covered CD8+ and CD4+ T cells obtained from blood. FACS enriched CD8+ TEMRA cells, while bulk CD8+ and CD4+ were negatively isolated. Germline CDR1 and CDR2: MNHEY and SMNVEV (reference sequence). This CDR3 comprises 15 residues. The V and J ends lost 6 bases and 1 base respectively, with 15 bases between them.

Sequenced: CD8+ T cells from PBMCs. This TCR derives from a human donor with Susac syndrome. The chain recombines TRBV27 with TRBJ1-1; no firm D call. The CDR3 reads CASSPAGGENTEAFF. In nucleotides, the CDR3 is TGTGCCAGCAGCCCCGCGGGCGGCGAGAACACTGAAGCTTTCTTT.